One sample yielded the 4 T cell receptor beta chains listed below, sequenced in a study of T cells in tuberculosis. Sorting used thawed, overnight-rested PBMC stained with anti-CD3, a viability dye and GMM-loaded CD1B tetramer. The lipid loaded on the CD1B tetramers was C32 glucose monomycolate from Rhodococcus equi. Data came from immunoSEQ multiplex PCR; TCRdb stores just in-frame clones and leaves some out. The sample shows approximately 88,000 clones, approximately 90% of them seen only once. The specimen sequenced was CD1b-GMM tetramer-negative cells sorted from PBMCs. These receptor sequences come from an adult woman with latent tuberculosis.

The genes are TRBV5-4 and TRBJ2-3, with 8 nucleotides matching TRBD2. V was pared by 0 bases and J by 5 bases, with 11 bases of the junction left unmatched. From germline, CDR1 is SGHNT and CDR2 YYREEE (reference sequence). This CDR3 contains 17 residues. This chain's CDR3 is CASSLVGRGASGDTQYF. Here the CDR3 DNA reads TGTGCCAGCAGCTTGGTAGGGCGGGGGGCTTCCGGAGATACGCAGTATTTT.

The chain has TRBV27 and TRBJ1-6, with 7 positions matching TRBD1. The V gene's germline CDR1 is MNHEY and CDR2 SMNVEV (reference sequence). V was clipped by 6 bases and J by 7 bases; unmatched bases: 6. CDR3 length: 14 amino acids. This CDR3 is CASSHQDRNSPLHF. The CDR3, as DNA: TGTGCCAGCAGCCATCAGGACAGGAATTCACCCCTCCACTTT.

The rearrangement joins TRBV7-9 to TRBJ2-7; D gene unclear. This CDR3 is built from 14 residues. V was shortened by 5 bases and J by 0 bases, with 11 bases between the two germline ends. Germline assignment: CDR1 SEHNR and CDR2 FQNEAQ (reference sequence). CDR3 in amino acids: CASSPSRSSYEQYV. DNA for the CDR3: TGTGCCAGCAGCCCCTCGAGGAGCTCCTACGAGCAGTACGTC.

The J gene is TRBJ2-1, the V gene TRBV11-2; D perhaps matches TRBD2 (5 bases). This CDR3 is built from 15 residues. With 8 bases removed from V and 0 bases from J, the gap between germline ends came to 14 bases. The germline CDR1 and CDR2 sequences are SGHAT and FQNNGV. The CDR3 DNA follows: TGTGCCAGCGGAATTGAGCGGAGCTCCTACAATGAGCAGTTCTTC. Amino acid sequence: CASGIERSSYNEQFF.